The clone carrying this T cell receptor (beta chain) was seen repeatedly, ten times or more. Its target is not known. The data belong to a study of T cells in Graves' hyperthyroidism and ophthalmopathy. Study results and caveats: Separation of ophthalmopathy from stable hyperthyroidism was achieved by a 13 V-J model. Among thyroid clonotypes expanded above 0.001, most also appeared in blood.

Together with thyroid ultrasound, orbital computed tomography, serum thyroxine and TRAb, clinical symptoms were used for diagnoses. The PBMCs were taken from around 9 ml of fresh peripheral blood. The CDR3 runs 13 residues. The junction had 5 bases not matched to a gene; V was cut back by 5 bases and J by 3 bases. CDR1 and CDR2 from the germline V gene are DFQATT and SNEGSKA (reference sequence). Researchers took RNA transcripts and amplified the TCR beta CDR3 regions from them. A set of HTBI primers served as the primers for a first-round RT-PCR of the TCR CDR3. One entry per CDR3 protein results from TCRdb running MiXCR on the multiplex PCR reads. The table lists under 350,000 distinct CDR3 sequences, roughly a fifth of them singletons.

This chain uses TRBV20-1 with TRBJ2-7; 9 bases agree with TRBD2. Sequencing input: blood. This receptor was obtained from a woman between 50 and 59 years old with Graves' hyperthyroidism. CDR3 DNA: TGCAGTGCTCAGCGGGGGGCCGTCTACGAGCAGTACTTC. Its translation is CSAQRGAVYEQYF.